This TCR beta chain was profiled in a study of identifying expanded T cells in peripheral blood (dated by TCRdb to 2018 to 2020). For context, the study as a whole: Separate aliquots of the same genomic DNA pool were sequenced to produce technical replicates, and four replicates were compared in pairs. The paper's findings and limits, for the study overall: Approximately 1.2 differentially abundant clones were flagged by the binomial model between technical replicates, whereas about 15 and 19 were flagged over about two weeks and four weeks, respectively. Variance in clone template counts between approximately two-week samples significantly increased with total template count across all healthy donors. The authors expected that over much longer intervals, such as months to years, biological variance in healthy repertoires might increase even further. Across all healthy-donor time intervals, the beta-binomial model significantly cut both the number of clones called differentially abundant and the false-positive rate.

Note on this clone: The antigen it recognizes is unknown. No base quality information exists; no much larger clone differs at one position.

V loses 2 bases of germline sequence and J loses 6 bases, and the interval between the two ends is 6 bases. CDR1 MNHEY and CDR2 SVGAGI are derived from the germline V gene. Spanning cysteine to phenylalanine, the CDR3 consists of 12 amino acids. The retained sequence is limited to the CDR3, 36 bases, with the frame set at the first base. During the collection period, no infections or other immune events were recorded for the healthy donors. Blood repertoires from healthy donors were used as a training cohort for calibrating time-dependent variance in a beta-binomial model of differential abundance of T-cell clones. The training cohort included approximately 10 healthy donors, of whom 3 were female and 7 were male. On average the donors were around 39 years old, and their ages spanned roughly 29 to 70 years. Whole blood from each healthy donor was obtained from a commercial supplier and was collected at three time points 2 to 3 weeks apart. Genomic DNA was extracted from unsorted whole blood for immunosequencing.

The immunoSEQ Assay, which relies on bias-controlled multiplex PCR amplification of genomic DNA, was used to profile TCRbeta CDR3 regions. As for how the authors treated the data: The absolute abundance of each unique TCRbeta CDR3 region was quantified after sequences were collapsed and filtered. Differential abundance was assessed using a binomial (Fisher-equivalent) model and a beta-binomial model in which time-dependent variance fitted from healthy donors was added. Clones with fewer than 5 combined templates were excluded, and clones with Benjamini-Hochberg FDR below 0.01 were called differentially abundant. Using the form v = (b*log(k)+a)^2, the beta-binomial variance was modeled as a function of the total template count across the two samples. TCRdb stores this immuneACCESS table with in-frame sequences only. Part of the clones is absent; in the studies checked, under half of the shortfall reflects unresolved V genes, and no reason is known for the rest. For V, J and clone size, that table is used; D and trimming come from the DNA. In all, the sample holds approximately 120,000 clones, and less than 90% of those were seen once. The ten largest clones take up 7.5% to 9.5% of the sample.

Material: blood. The receptor comes from a person aged 18-69 years in good health. Recombination joined TRBV6-5 with TRBJ2-3; no confident D gene assignment can be made. The CDR3 protein is CASSYGVDTQYF. The nucleotide sequence reads TGTGCCAGCAGTTACGGAGTGGATACGCAGTATTTT.